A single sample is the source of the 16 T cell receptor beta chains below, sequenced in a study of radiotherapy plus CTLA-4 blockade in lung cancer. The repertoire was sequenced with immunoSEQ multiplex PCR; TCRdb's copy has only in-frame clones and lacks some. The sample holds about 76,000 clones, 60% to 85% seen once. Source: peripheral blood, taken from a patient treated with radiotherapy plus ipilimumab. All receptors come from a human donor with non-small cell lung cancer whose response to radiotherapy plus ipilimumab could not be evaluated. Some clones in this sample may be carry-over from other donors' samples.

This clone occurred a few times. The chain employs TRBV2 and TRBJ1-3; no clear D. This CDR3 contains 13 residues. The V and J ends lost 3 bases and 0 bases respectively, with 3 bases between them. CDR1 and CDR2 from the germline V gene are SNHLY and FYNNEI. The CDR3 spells CASSDNSGNTIYF. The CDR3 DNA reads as TGTGCCAGCAGTGACAACTCTGGAAACACCATATATTTT.

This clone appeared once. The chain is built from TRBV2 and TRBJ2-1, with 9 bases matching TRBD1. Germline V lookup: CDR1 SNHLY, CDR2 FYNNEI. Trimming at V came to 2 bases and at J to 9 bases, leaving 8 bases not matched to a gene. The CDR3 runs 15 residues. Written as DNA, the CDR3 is TGTGCCAGCAGTGAAAGGGGGGGACAGGGCGCTGAGCAGTTCTTC. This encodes CASSERGGQGAEQFF.

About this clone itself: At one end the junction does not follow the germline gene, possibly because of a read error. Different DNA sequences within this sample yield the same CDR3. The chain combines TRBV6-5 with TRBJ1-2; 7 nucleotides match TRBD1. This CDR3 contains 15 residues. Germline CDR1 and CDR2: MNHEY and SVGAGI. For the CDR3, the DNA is TGTGCCAGTAGTTACTCAACCAACAGGGGACATGGCTACACCTTC. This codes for CASSYSTNRGHGYTF.

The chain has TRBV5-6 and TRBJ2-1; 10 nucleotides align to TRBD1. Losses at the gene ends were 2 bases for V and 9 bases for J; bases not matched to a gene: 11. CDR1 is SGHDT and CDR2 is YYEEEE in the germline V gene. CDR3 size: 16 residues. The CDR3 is CASSFEGTGAFSEQFF. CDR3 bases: TGTGCCAGCAGCTTCGAGGGGACAGGGGCATTCAGTGAGCAGTTCTTC.

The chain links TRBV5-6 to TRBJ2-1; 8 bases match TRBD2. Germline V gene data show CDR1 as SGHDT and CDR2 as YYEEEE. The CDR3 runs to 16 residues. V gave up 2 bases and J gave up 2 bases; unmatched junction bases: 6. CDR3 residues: CASSLLSGSTYNEQFF. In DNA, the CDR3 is TGTGCCAGCAGCTTACTAAGCGGGAGTACCTACAATGAGCAGTTCTTC.

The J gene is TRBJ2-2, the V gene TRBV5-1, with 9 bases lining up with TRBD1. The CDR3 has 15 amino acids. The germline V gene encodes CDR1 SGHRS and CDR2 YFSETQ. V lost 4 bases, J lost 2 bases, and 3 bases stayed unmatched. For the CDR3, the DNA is TGCGCCAGCAGCGCGGGACAGGGTAACACCGGGGAGCTGTTTTTT. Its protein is CASSAGQGNTGELFF.

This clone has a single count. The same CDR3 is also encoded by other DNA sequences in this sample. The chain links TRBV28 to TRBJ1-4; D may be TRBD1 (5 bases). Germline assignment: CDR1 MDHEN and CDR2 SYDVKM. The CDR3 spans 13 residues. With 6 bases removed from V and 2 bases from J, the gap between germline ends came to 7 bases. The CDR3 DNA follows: TGTGCCAGCAGACGGGGGACTAATGAAAAACTGTTTTTT. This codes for CASRRGTNEKLFF.

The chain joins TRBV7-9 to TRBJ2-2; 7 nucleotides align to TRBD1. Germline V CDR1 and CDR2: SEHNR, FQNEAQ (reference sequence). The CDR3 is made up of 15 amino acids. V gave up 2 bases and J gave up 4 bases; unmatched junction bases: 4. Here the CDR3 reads CASSLTGTATGELFF. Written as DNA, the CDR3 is TGTGCCAGCAGCTTAACTGGGACAGCCACCGGGGAGCTGTTTTTT.

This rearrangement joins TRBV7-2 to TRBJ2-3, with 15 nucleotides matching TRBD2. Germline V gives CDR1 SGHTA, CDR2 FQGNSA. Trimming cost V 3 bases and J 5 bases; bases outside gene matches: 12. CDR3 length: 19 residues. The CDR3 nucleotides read TGTGCCAGCAGCTTCTTCCCCAGGACTAGCGGGGGGGCCGGAGATACGCAGTATTTT. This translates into CASSFFPRTSGGAGDTQYF.

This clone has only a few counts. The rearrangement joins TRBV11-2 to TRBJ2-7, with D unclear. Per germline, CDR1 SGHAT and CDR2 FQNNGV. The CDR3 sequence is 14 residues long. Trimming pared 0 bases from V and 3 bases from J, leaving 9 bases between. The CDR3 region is CASSLDRVSYEQYF. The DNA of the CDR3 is TGTGCCAGCAGCTTAGATCGGGTCAGCTACGAGCAGTACTTC.

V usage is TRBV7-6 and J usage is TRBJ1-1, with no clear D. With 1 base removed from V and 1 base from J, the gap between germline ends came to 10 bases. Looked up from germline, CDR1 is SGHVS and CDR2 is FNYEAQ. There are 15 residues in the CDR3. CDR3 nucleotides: TGTGCCAGCAGCTTAGAGGTCAGGTCGAACACTGAAGCTTTCTTT. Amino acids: CASSLEVRSNTEAFF.

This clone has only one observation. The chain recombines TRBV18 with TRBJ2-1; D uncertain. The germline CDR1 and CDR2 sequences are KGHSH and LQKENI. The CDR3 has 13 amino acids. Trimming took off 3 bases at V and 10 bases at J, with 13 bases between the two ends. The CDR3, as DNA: TGTGCCAGCTCACCCAACACGGCGCGGGAGCAGTTCTTC. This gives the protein CASSPNTAREQFF.

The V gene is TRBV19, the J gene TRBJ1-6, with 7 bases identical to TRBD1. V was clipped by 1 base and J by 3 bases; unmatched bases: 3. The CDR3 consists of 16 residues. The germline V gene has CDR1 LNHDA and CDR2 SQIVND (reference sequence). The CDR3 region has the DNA TGTGCCAGTAGTATAGCCCGGGACAGCTATAATTCACCCCTCCACTTT. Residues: CASSIARDSYNSPLHF.

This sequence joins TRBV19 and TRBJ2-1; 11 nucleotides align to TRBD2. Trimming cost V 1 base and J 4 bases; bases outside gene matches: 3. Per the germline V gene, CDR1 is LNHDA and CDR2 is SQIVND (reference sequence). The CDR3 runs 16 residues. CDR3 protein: CASSIGVAGGYNEQFF. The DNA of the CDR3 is TGTGCCAGTAGTATAGGGGTAGCGGGGGGGTACAATGAGCAGTTCTTC.

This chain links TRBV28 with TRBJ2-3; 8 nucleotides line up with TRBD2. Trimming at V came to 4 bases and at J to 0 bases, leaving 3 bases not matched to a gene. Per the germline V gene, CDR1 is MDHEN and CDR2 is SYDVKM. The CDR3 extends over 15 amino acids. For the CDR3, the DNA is TGTGCCAGCAGTTATAGCGGGGTCAGCACAGATACGCAGTATTTT. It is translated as CASSYSGVSTDTQYF.

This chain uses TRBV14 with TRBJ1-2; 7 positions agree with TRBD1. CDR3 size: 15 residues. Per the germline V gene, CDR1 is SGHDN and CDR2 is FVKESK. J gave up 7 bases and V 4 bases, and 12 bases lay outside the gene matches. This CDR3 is CASSRSVTGAGGYTF. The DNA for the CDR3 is TGTGCCAGCAGCCGATCCGTCACAGGGGCGGGTGGCTACACCTTC.